The present TCR beta chain was sequenced within a study of blood T cell repertoires in COVID-19. Overall study context: PBMCs, B-cell-depleted T cells, or T cells provided the cDNA or gDNA that made up the material.

The assay was immunoSEQ multiplex PCR, and TCRdb's table has in-frame clones only and misses some. The sample holds some 90,000 clones, around nine tenths seen once. From germline, CDR1 is SGHAT and CDR2 FQNNGV. V was cut by 2 bases and J by 4 bases, with 8 bases left in between. The CDR3 length is 14 residues. Source material: peripheral blood. The genes are TRBV11-2 and TRBJ2-2, with D possibly TRBD1 on 5 matching bases. This receptor was obtained from a woman in her fifties or sixties in a cohort sampled during active COVID-19. The CDR3 region is CASSLLRVTGELFF. Here the CDR3 DNA reads TGTGCCAGCAGCTTACTCAGGGTCACCGGGGAGCTGTTTTTT.